Listed here are 20 T cell receptor beta chains from one sample, sequenced in a study of cytomegalovirus exposure and HLA in healthy donors. The PCR had 60 Vbeta and 13 Jbeta primers. Clones were sequenced by immunoSEQ multiplex PCR, and TCRdb holds only the in-frame ones, with some missing. Among around 200,000 clones listed, 77% were seen once. Source material: PBMCs. The receptors were gathered from a woman aged 55-69 years in good health and CMV-seropositive.

J is TRBJ2-7 and V is TRBV7-3, with 7 nucleotides matching TRBD2. V gave up 2 bases and J gave up 5 bases; unmatched junction bases: 6. The CDR3 consists of 14 residues. Germline values: CDR1 SGHTA, CDR2 FQGTGA. The CDR3 DNA sequence: TGTGCCAGCAGCTTATCTGCGGGGGAAGACGAGCAGTACTTC. This translates into CASSLSAGEDEQYF.

This clone showed up just once. The sample has other DNA sequences that encode this CDR3 too. V gene TRBV5-1 combines with J gene TRBJ2-1; 8 nucleotides agree with TRBD2. Germline lookup yields CDR1 SGHRS and CDR2 YFSETQ. The CDR3 loop spans 14 amino acids. V was pared by 4 bases and J by 9 bases, with 9 bases of the junction left unmatched. CDR3 sequence (DNA): TGCGCCAGCAGCACACCCGACGGGGGGGGTGAGCAGTTCTTC. Its translation is CASSTPDGGGEQFF.

This rearrangement joins TRBV23-1 to TRBJ1-1; D gene ambiguous. TRBV23-1 is recorded as an ORF, its role being uncertain. V shed 0 bases and J shed 3 bases, with 8 bases lying between them. The CDR3 has 14 amino acids. CDR3 in amino acids: CASSQSRVYTEAFF. CDR3 nucleotide sequence: TGCGCCAGCAGTCAATCACGAGTTTACACTGAAGCTTTCTTT.

The gene calls are TRBV7-7 and TRBJ2-7, with 10 bases that match TRBD1. This CDR3 comprises 13 residues. V dropped 5 bases and J dropped 7; count of bases not matched to a gene: 5. Germline lookup yields CDR1 SSHAT and CDR2 FNYEAQ (reference sequence). The CDR3 coding sequence is TGTGCCAGCAGCCTGGACAGGGGGTGGGAGCAGTACTTC. Protein: CASSLDRGWEQYF.

This clone was picked up a small number of times. The rearrangement uses TRBV7-6 and TRBJ1-1; D gene uncertain. This CDR3 comprises 14 residues. Germline lookup yields CDR1 SGHVS and CDR2 FNYEAQ. V was pared by 3 bases and J by 4 bases, with 12 bases between. The CDR3 nucleotides read TGTGCCAGCAGCTTGGGCAGCGGGAGCACTGAAGCTTTCTTT. This sequence encodes CASSLGSGSTEAFF. Complete variable domain (other parts from reference TRBV7-6 and TRBJ1-1): GAGVSQSPRYKVTKRGQDVALRCDPISGHVSLYWYRQALGQGPEFLTYFNYEAQQDKSGLPNDRFSAERPEGSISTLTIQRTEQRDSAMYRCASSLGSGSTEAFFGQGTRLTVV.

The rearrangement uses TRBV30 and TRBJ1-2; 7 bases are shared with TRBD1. The ends lost 1 base at V and 12 bases at J; junction bases unmatched: 11. The germline gives CDR1 GTSNPN, CDR2 SVGIG (reference sequence). The CDR3 consists of 13 residues. The CDR3 spells CAWSGQGTGAHTF. The DNA for the CDR3 is TGTGCCTGGAGTGGACAGGGTACGGGGGCTCACACCTTC. The complete variable domain, with remaining parts taken from reference TRBV30 and TRBJ1-2, reads SQTIHQWPATLVQPVGSPLSLECTVEGTSNPNLYWYRQAAGRGLQLLFYSVGIGQISSEVPQNLSASRPQDRQFILSSKKLLLSDSGFYLCAWSGQGTGAHTFGSGTRLTVV.

Here the CDR3 DNA reads TGTGCCAGCAGTTTTGCAGGGTTAGGTAGCAATCAGCCCCAGCATTTT. Its protein is CASSFAGLGSNQPQHF. This rearrangement joins TRBV28 to TRBJ1-5; possible D gene TRBD1, 5 bases. The CDR3 has 16 amino acids. Germline CDR1 and CDR2: MDHEN and SYDVKM. Deletions cut 3 bases from V and 0 bases from J, with 12 bases between.

The rearrangement joins TRBV7-2 to TRBJ2-2, with 7 bases identical to TRBD2. V shed 3 bases and J 5 bases; nucleotides not matched to a gene: 9. The CDR3 has 16 residues. The germline V gene encodes CDR1 SGHTA and CDR2 FQGNSA. CDR3 protein: CASSLTARGSTGELFF. As DNA, the CDR3 is TGTGCCAGCAGCTTGACTGCGCGGGGGAGTACCGGGGAGCTGTTTTTT.

This clone turned up a few times. The chain recombines TRBV7-2 with TRBJ2-2; the D gene is possibly TRBD1 (5 bases). Germline V CDR1 and CDR2: SGHTA, FQGNSA. CDR3 size: 14 residues. Trimming removed 2 bases at V and 7 bases at J, with 11 bases between. The CDR3 sequence: CASSLTFQGGELFF. The CDR3 coding sequence is TGTGCCAGCAGCTTAACGTTTCAGGGCGGGGAGCTGTTTTTT.

This chain connects TRBV7-9 to TRBJ1-1; D remains ambiguous. With 5 bases removed from V and 1 base from J, the gap between germline ends came to 8 bases. The germline gives CDR1 SEHNR, CDR2 FQNEAQ (reference sequence). The CDR3 extends over 13 amino acids. The CDR3, as DNA: TGTGCCAGCAGCCCTCGACAGAACACTGAAGCTTTCTTT. Its translation: CASSPRQNTEAFF.

The rearrangement links TRBV6-5 to TRBJ1-1; perhaps TRBD1 as D (6 bases). V lost 10 bases and J lost 6, with 21 bases in between. The CDR3 covers 14 residues. Per the germline V gene, CDR1 is MNHEY and CDR2 is SVGAGI. CDR3 in amino acids: CAIAPQGKVAEAFF. As DNA, the CDR3 is TGTGCCATCGCCCCCCAGGGGAAGGTTGCTGAAGCTTTCTTT.

This chain links TRBV7-3 with TRBJ2-1, with 10 nucleotides matching TRBD2. Trimming took 6 bases from V and 2 from J; bases not matched to a gene: 7. CDR3 length: 16 residues. CDR1 and CDR2 (germline): SGHTA, FQGTGA. DNA of the CDR3: TGTGCCAGCAGTTATAGCGGGGGGAACACCTACAATGAGCAGTTCTTC. Amino acid sequence: CASSYSGGNTYNEQFF. Combining the CDR3 with reference TRBV7-3 and TRBJ2-1 gives the whole variable domain GAGVSQTPSNKVTEKGKYVELRCDPISGHTALYWYRQSLGQGPEFLIYFQGTGAADDSGLPNDRFFAVRPEGSVSTLKIQRTERGDSAVYLCASSYSGGNTYNEQFFGPGTRLTVL.

As concerns this clone: One junction end disagrees with the germline gene, perhaps due to a read error. The chain recombines TRBV7-2 with TRBJ1-2; D uncertain. The length of the CDR3 is 14 residues. Germline-derived CDR1 and CDR2 are SGHTA and FQGNSA. The CDR3 DNA reads as TGTGCCAGCAGCTTAGGTCGCGGAAACTATGACTACACCTTC. Its translation: CASSLGRGNYDYTF.

This rearrangement joins TRBV28 to TRBJ1-5; D is uncertain. Trimming cost V 2 bases and J 3 bases, with 11 bases left between them. The CDR3 is 15 amino acids. The V gene's germline CDR1 is MDHEN and CDR2 SYDVKM. The CDR3 bases are TGTGCCAGCAGTTTACTTAGCGGGTTCAATCAGCCCCAGCATTTT. It specifies CASSLLSGFNQPQHF. The full variable domain, with the rest looked up from reference TRBV28 and TRBJ1-5, is DVKVTQSSRYLVKRTGEKVFLECVQDMDHENMFWYRQDPGLGLRLIYFSYDVKMKEKGDIPEGYSVSREKKERFSLILESASTNQTSMYLCASSLLSGFNQPQHFGDGTRLSIL.

On this clone: Sequence at one end of the junction differs from germline and may be a read error. V gene TRBV30 combines with J gene TRBJ1-1; D remains unclear. This CDR3 has 11 residues. Germline V gene sequence: CDR1 GTSNPN, CDR2 SVGIG (reference sequence). CDR3 sequence: CAWTSSTPNAF. The CDR3 nucleotides are TGTGCCTGGACCTCTTCTACCCCGAACGCTTTT.

The rearrangement joins TRBV29-1 to TRBJ1-2; a weak D match, TRBD1 (5 bases). The germline V and J ends were trimmed by 7 bases and 3 bases, with 12 bases remaining between them. Germline V lookup: CDR1 SQVTM, CDR2 ANQGSEA. CDR3 length equals 12 residues. The CDR3 spells CSGSDRHYGYTF. The CDR3 coding sequence is TGCAGCGGATCAGACAGACACTATGGCTACACCTTC.

This rearrangement joins TRBV28 to TRBJ2-5; a weak D match, TRBD2 (6 bases). V lost 5 bases and J lost 5, with 12 bases in between. This CDR3 is 13 amino acids long. Germline CDR1 and CDR2: MDHEN and SYDVKM. The CDR3 bases are TGTGCCAGCAGTCCCCCCGGGGGTGAGACCCAGTACTTC. Its translation is CASSPPGGETQYF.

The rearrangement joins TRBV7-8 to TRBJ2-7; maybe TRBD1 (5 bases). V was clipped by 6 bases and J by 4 bases, with 13 bases between them. There are 13 residues in the CDR3. Germline assignment: CDR1 SGHVS and CDR2 FQNEAQ. This CDR3 reads CASRPGQAYEQYF. The CDR3 nucleotides are TGTGCCAGCAGGCCAGGGCAGGCATACGAGCAGTACTTC.

The gene calls are TRBV7-3 and TRBJ2-5; perhaps TRBD1 as D (5 bases). Germline V lookup: CDR1 SGHTA, CDR2 FQGTGA. Trimming took off 1 base at V and 4 bases at J, with 16 bases between the two ends. The CDR3 is made up of 16 amino acids. The CDR3 sequence: CASSLNQGKGGETQYF. CDR3 in DNA: TGTGCCAGCAGCTTAAACCAGGGAAAGGGTGGAGAGACCCAGTACTTC.

This clone was seen more than once but under ten times. CDR3 sequence: CASILDRAAFF. The CDR3, as DNA: TGCGCCAGCATACTAGACAGGGCGGCTTTCTTT. This chain joins TRBV10-2 and TRBJ1-1; 7 bases agree with TRBD1. V shed 7 bases and J 11 bases; nucleotides not matched to a gene: 7. The CDR3 contains 11 residues. Germline values: CDR1 WSHSY, CDR2 SAAADI.